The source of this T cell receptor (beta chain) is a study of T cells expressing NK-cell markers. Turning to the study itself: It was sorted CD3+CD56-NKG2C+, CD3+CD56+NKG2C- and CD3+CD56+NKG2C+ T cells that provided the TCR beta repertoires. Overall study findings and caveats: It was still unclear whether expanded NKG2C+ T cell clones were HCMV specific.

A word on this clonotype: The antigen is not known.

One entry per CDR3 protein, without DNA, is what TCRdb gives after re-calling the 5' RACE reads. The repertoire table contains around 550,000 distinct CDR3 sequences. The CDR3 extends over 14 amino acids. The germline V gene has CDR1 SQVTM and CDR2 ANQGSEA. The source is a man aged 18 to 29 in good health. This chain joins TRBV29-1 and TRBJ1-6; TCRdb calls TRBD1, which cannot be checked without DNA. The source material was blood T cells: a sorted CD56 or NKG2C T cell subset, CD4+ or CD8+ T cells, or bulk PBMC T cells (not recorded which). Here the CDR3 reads CSETSGRNNSPLHF.